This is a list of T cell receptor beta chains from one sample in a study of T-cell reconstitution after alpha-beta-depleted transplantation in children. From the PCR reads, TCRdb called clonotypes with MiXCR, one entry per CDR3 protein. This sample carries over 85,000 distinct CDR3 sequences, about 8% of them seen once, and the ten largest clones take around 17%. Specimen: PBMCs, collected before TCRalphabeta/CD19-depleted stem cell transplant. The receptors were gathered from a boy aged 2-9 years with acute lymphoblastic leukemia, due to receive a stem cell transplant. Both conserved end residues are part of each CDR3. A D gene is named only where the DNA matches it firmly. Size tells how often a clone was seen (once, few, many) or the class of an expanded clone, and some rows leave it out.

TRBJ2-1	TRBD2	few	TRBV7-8	TGTGCCAGCAGGGCTCACGGACTAGCGGGCACATATGAGCAGTTCTTC	CASRAHGLAGTYEQFF
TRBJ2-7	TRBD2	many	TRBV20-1	TGCAGTGCTCGGGGAGGGAGGTACTACGAGCAGTACTTC	CSARGGRYYEQYF
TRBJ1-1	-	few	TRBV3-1	TGTGCCAGCAGCCGGGACGGACTCCCGAACACTGAAGCTTTCTTT	CASSRDGLPNTEAFF
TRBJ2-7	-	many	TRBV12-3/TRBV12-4	TGTGCCAGCAGTACACGCCCCATTACAGGCCCGGTGAGGGAGCAGTACTTC	CASSTRPITGPVREQYF
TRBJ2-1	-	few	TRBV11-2	TGTGCCAGCAGCTTAGGGCTTAACAGTGAGCAGTTCTTC	CASSLGLNSEQFF
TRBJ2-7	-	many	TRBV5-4	TGTGCCAGCAGCCCGCTGGGCTACGAGCAGTACTTC	CASSPLGYEQYF
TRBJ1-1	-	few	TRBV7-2	TGTGCCAGCAGTTGGGGCGGGGGATTCGGGAACACTGAAGCTTTCTTT	CASSWGGGFGNTEAFF
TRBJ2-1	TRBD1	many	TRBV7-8	TGTGCCAGCAGCTTAACGGGACAGGGTTACAATGAGCAGTTCTTC	CASSLTGQGYNEQFF
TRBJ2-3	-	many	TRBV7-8	TGTGCCAGCAGCCTCCCGAAGGCTGGGAGCACAGATACGCAGTATTTT	CASSLPKAGSTDTQYF
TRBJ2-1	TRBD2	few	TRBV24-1	TGTGCCACCAGTGATGCGGGGGGGCCCTATGAGCAGTTCTTC	CATSDAGGPYEQFF
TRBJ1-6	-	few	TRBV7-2	TGTGCCAGCAGCCTCACGGACCGAGGTTCACCCCTCCACTTT	CASSLTDRGSPLHF
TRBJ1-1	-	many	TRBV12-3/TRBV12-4	TGTGCCAGCATCCAAACCGTGGCTCCAACGGGTGGAGCTTTCTTT	CASIQTVAPTGGAFF
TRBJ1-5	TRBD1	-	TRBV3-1	TGTGCCAGCAGCCAGGGGACAGGGGGACGTGGTCAGCCCCAGCATTTT	CASSQGTGGRGQPQHF
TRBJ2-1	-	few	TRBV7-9	TGTGCCAGCAGTCCTGGCCCCTCTACTGGAGGGAATGAGCAGTTCTTC	CASSPGPSTGGNEQFF
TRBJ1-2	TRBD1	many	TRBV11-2	TGTGCCAGCAGCTGGGATGGGACAGCCCTCTATGGCTACACCTTC	CASSWDGTALYGYTF
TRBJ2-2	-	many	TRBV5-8	TGTGCCACCTCAAGGTGGGGGACACACACCGGGGAGCTGTTTTTT	CATSRWGTHTGELFF
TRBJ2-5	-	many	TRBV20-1	TGCAGTGCTAGAGGCGGGGGACATCAAGAGACCCAGTACTTC	CSARGGGHQETQYF
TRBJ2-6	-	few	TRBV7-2	TGTGCCAGCAGCTTAGCGTCCCGCGTCCTGACTTTC	CASSLASRVLTF
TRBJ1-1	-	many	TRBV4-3	TGCGCCAGCAGCCAGGAGACAGCCATGAACACTGAAGCTTTCTTT	CASSQETAMNTEAFF
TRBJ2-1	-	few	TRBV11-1	TGTGCCAGCAGCCCGGGACATAGCGCCTACAATGAGCAGTTCTTC	CASSPGHSAYNEQFF
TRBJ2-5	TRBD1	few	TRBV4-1	TGCGCCAGCAGCCAAGAATTATGGGACAGGGAGTACTTC	CASSQELWDREYF
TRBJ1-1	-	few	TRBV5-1	TGCGCCAGCAGCTTGGTGGTCAACACTGAAGCTTTCTTT	CASSLVVNTEAFF
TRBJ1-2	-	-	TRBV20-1	TGCAGTGCTAGGGACAACTATGGCTACACCTTC	CSARDNYGYTF
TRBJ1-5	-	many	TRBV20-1	TGCAGTGCTAGAAGCGGCGCTAATAGCAATCAGCCCCAGCATTTT	CSARSGANSNQPQHF
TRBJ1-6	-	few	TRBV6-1	TGTGCCAGCAGCCTTCAGGGTCAGGATTCACCCCTCCACTTT	CASSLQGQDSPLHF
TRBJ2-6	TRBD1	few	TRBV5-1	TGCGCCAGCAGCTTGCTCGGACAGGGGGTTCTCTCTGGGGCCAACGTCCTGACTTTC	CASSLLGQGVLSGANVLTF
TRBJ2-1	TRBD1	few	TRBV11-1	TGTGCCAGCAGCTCCACCCTGGGACAGCCGTACAATGAGCAGTTCTTC	CASSSTLGQPYNEQFF
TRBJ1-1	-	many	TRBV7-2	TGTGCCAGCAGCCCCCTAGGGGCACACACTGAAGCTTTCTTT	CASSPLGAHTEAFF
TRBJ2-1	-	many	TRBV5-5	TGTGCCAGCAGCTTGTATAGGGACGGGAATGAGCAGTTCTTC	CASSLYRDGNEQFF
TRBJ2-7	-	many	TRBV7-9	TGTGCCAGCAGCCCCCAGGCACCCCCGGAGCAGTACTTC	CASSPQAPPEQYF
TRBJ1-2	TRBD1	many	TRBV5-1	TGCGCCAGCGGCGGACAGGAAATGGGAGGCTACACCTTC	CASGGQEMGGYTF
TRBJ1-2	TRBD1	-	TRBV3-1	TGTGCCAGCAGCCAAGATCGCAAGGGGGCGAGGTATGGCTACACCTTC	CASSQDRKGARYGYTF
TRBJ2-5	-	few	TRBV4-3	TGCGCCAGCAGCCAAGGGGTTGGGCTAGAGACCCAGTACTTC	CASSQGVGLETQYF
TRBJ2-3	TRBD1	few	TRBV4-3	TGCGCCAGCAGCCAAGTCGACAGGGAAGGGCAGTATTTT	CASSQVDREGQYF
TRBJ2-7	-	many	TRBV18	TGTGCCAGCTCACCTAACTACGAGCAGTACTTC	CASSPNYEQYF
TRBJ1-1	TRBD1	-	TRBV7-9	TGTGCCATCCAGGGACAGGGGACGAACACTGAAGCTTTCTTT	CAIQGQGTNTEAFF
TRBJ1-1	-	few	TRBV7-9	TGTGCCAGCAGCTTAGAAGGGGCGAGCCCTGAAGCTTTCTTT	CASSLEGASPEAFF
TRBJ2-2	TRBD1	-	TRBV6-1	TGTGCCAGCGGGGGACAGTCGAACACCGGGGAGCTGTTTTTT	CASGGQSNTGELFF
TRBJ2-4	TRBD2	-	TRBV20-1	TGCAGTGCTAGAGCGATGTTACTAGCGGGGTCAATCAAAAACATTCAGTACTTC	CSARAMLLAGSIKNIQYF
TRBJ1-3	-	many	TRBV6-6	TGTGCCAGCGGACTGAACACCATATATTTT	CASGLNTIYF
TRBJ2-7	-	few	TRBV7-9	TGTGCCAGCAGCTTAGGCCTGCGGGCCTACGAGCAGTACTTC	CASSLGLRAYEQYF
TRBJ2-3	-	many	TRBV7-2	TGTGCCAGCAGCTCCGGACTGGGAGGAGGCACAGATACGCAGTATTTT	CASSSGLGGGTDTQYF
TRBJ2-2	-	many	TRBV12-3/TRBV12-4	TGTGCCAGCAGTCGTGGGACGGTGAACACCGGGGAGCTGTTTTTT	CASSRGTVNTGELFF
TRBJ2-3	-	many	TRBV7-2	TGTGCCAGCAGCTTAGTGGGGGGCCGGAATACGCAGTATTTT	CASSLVGGRNTQYF
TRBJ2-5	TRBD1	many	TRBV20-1	TGCAGTGCCGACCGGGACAGGGAATTCCAAGAGACCCAGTACTTC	CSADRDREFQETQYF
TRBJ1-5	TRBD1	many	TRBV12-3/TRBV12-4	TGTGCCAGCTCCGTCGGTAGGGGGCCTCAGCCCCAGCATTTT	CASSVGRGPQPQHF
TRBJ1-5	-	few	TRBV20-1	TGCAGTGCTCAAGGGGGGAATCAGCCCCAGCATTTT	CSAQGGNQPQHF
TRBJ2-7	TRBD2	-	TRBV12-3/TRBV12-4	TGTGCCAGCACGGGGGTCGGACTAGCCGAGCAGTACTTC	CASTGVGLAEQYF
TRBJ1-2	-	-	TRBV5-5	TGTGCCAGCAGCTTGGCCGGGGTCGATGGCTACACCTTC	CASSLAGVDGYTF
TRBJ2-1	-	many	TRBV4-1	TGCGCCAGCAGCCGCTGGCGAGCGGTAGGTAGTGATGAGCAGTTCTTC	CASSRWRAVGSDEQFF
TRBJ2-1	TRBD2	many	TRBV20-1	TGCAGTGCTAGGACCCCAGCGGGGGGGGATACAATGACGCAGTTCTTC	CSARTPAGGDTMTQFF
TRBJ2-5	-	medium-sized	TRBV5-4	TGTGCCAGCAGCCCCCCTGGGGCAGGAGAGACCCAGTACTTC	CASSPPGAGETQYF
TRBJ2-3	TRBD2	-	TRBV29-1	TGCAGCGTTGATTCAGCGGGGGGGCTCTTTACGCAGTATTTT	CSVDSAGGLFTQYF